These 9 T cell receptor beta chains share one sample of origin, sequenced in a study of identical twins. TCRdb processed the 5' RACE reads anew with MiXCR; each CDR3 protein has one entry. The sample contains 1.5 million to 2 million distinct CDR3 sequences, less than 40% of which appear only once. The specimen sequenced was cord blood. The receptors derive from a newborn girl in good health.

This chain links TRBV3-1 with TRBJ2-7; 8 bases match TRBD2. This CDR3 comprises 15 residues. In germline, CDR1 is LGHDT, CDR2 YNNKEL (reference sequence). With 3 bases clipped from V and 0 bases from J, the junction kept 4 bases outside the gene matches. CDR3 bases: TGTGCCAGCAGCCAGACTAGCGAAAGCTCCTACGAGCAGTACTTC. Translating it yields CASSQTSESSYEQYF.

V and J are TRBV5-4 and TRBJ1-1, with D tentatively TRBD1 (5 bases). The CDR3 is made up of 13 amino acids. Between the trimmed V and J ends, which lost 3 bases and 9 bases, there was a span of 15 bases. CDR1 and CDR2 from the germline V gene are SGHNT and YYREEE (reference sequence). The CDR3 region has the DNA TGTGCCAGCAGCTCGCCGCAGGGCCCTCAAGCTTTCTTT. Its translation: CASSSPQGPQAFF.

This clonotype has just a few counts. The chain employs TRBV5-6 and TRBJ2-3; D remains ambiguous. Germline CDR1 and CDR2: SGHDT and YYEEEE. Trimming took 3 bases from V and 4 from J, leaving 6 bases between them. The CDR3 totals 12 residues. Written as DNA, the CDR3 is TGTGCCAGCAGCTCGGACCCAGATACGCAGTATTTT. Its translation: CASSSDPDTQYF.

Here the CDR3 reads CASSLGRLAGGGEQFF. The CDR3 DNA follows: TGTGCCAGCAGCTTAGGAAGACTAGCGGGAGGGGGTGAGCAGTTCTTC. The chain recombines TRBV7-9 with TRBJ2-1; TRBD2 aligns across 14 bases. CDR1 is SEHNR, CDR2 FQNEAQ, per germline (reference sequence). This CDR3 spans 16 amino acids. Germline trimming cut 1 base from V and 9 bases from J; bases unmatched to any gene: 5.

A note on this clonotype: Since no conserved phenylalanine or tryptophan closes the CDR3, a read error is the likely cause. V usage is TRBV7-9 and J usage is TRBJ2-1; a possible D gene is TRBD2 (7 bases). V was trimmed by 1 base and J by 6 bases, leaving 22 bases between them. Germline loops: CDR1 SEHNR, CDR2 FQNEAQ (reference sequence). The CDR3 extends over 18 amino acids. CDR3 loop: CASSLGPNSKGGGNEQFV. CDR3 sequence (DNA): TGTGCCAGCAGCTTAGGACCCAATAGTAAGGGAGGGGGCAATGAGCAGTTCGTC.

CDR3 nucleotides: TGCAGTGCTAGAGTGCCGGGAGGTCTGGAGACCCAGTACTTC. Amino acid sequence: CSARVPGGLETQYF. The V gene is TRBV20-1, the J gene TRBJ2-5; 7 positions match TRBD2. This CDR3 contains 14 residues. The trim removed 1 base at V and 5 bases at J, leaving 7 bases unmatched. CDR1 DFQATT and CDR2 SNEGSKA come from the germline V gene (reference sequence).

The chain joins TRBV9 to TRBJ2-7; 13 positions agree with TRBD2. The CDR3 runs to 15 residues. V lost 0 bases to trimming and J lost 6 bases; unmatched junction nucleotides: 3. From germline, CDR1 is SGDLS and CDR2 YYNGEE. The CDR3 DNA sequence: TGTGCCAGCAGCGTAGAGACTAGCGGGAGGTCCGAGCAGTACTTC. Translating it yields CASSVETSGRSEQYF.

There are a few counts of this clonotype. In DNA, the CDR3 is TGTGCCAGCAGCCTTTTTGGGACAGGCGCGAGGGGCTACACCTTC. Translated, it gives CASSLFGTGARGYTF. V is TRBV13 and J is TRBJ1-2; 8 bases align to TRBD1. The CDR3 is 15 residues long. Germline V gene lookup returns CDR1 PRHDT and CDR2 FYEKMQ (reference sequence). Trimming took 5 bases from V and 8 from J; bases not matched to a gene: 13.

This clonotype occurred a few times. The V call is TRBV20-1, the J call TRBJ1-6; 7 nucleotides align to TRBD1. The CDR3 covers 14 residues. J gave up 6 bases and V 4 bases, and 6 bases lay outside the gene matches. CDR1 and CDR2 (germline): DFQATT, SNEGSKA (reference sequence). Written as DNA, the CDR3 is TGCAGTGCTACCAAGGGGGCCTTTAATTCACCCCTCCACTTT. Translated, it gives CSATKGAFNSPLHF.